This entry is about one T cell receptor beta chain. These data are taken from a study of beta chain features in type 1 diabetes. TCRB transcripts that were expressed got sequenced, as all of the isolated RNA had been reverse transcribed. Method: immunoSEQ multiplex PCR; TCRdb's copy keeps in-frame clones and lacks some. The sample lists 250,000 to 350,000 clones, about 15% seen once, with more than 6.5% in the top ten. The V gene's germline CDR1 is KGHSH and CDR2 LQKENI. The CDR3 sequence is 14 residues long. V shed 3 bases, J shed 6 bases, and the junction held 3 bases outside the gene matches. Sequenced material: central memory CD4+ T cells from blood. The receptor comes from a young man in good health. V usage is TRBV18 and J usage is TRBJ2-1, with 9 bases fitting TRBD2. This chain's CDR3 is CASSPRREGNEQFF. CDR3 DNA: TGTGCCAGCTCACCGAGGCGGGAGGGCAATGAGCAGTTCTTC.